These T cell receptor beta chains were read from a single sample in a study of T cell repertoires in cytomegalovirus infection. Using its own MiXCR run on the reads, TCRdb lists one record per CDR3 protein. The data contain about 230,000 distinct CDR3 sequences, roughly 23% of them seen just once; the ten biggest clones take up 15% to 20%. Sequencing was performed on CD8+ T cells from PBMCs. The receptors were sampled from a human donor in good health (CMV status not recorded). Some clones in this sample may be carry-over from other donors' samples. CDR3s include the opening cysteine and the closing phenylalanine or tryptophan. The D gene is left open where the match is weak. The listing skips clone size in some rows; elsewhere it reads once, few, many or a size class.

clone size: -; D gene: -; V gene: TRBV7-9; J gene: TRBJ1-1; CDR3 DNA: TGTGCCAGCAGTGCTATTAACACTGAAGCTTTCTTT; CDR3 protein: CASSAINTEAFF
clone size: -; D gene: TRBD2; V gene: TRBV11-2; J gene: TRBJ2-2; CDR3 DNA: TGTGCCAGCAGCTTCTCTAGCGGGGGGGCCACCGGGGAGCTGTTTTTT; CDR3 protein: CASSFSSGGATGELFF
clone size: -; D gene: -; V gene: TRBV5-1; J gene: TRBJ1-1; CDR3 DNA: TGCGCCAGCAGCGGAGGAGGGGGTGAAGCTTTCTTT; CDR3 protein: CASSGGGGEAFF
clone size: -; D gene: -; V gene: TRBV5-1; J gene: TRBJ1-2; CDR3 DNA: TGCGCCAGCAGCTTGGCCATGGCGGGGGACTATGGCTACACCTTC; CDR3 protein: CASSLAMAGDYGYTF
clone size: few; D gene: -; V gene: TRBV7-8; J gene: TRBJ2-7; CDR3 DNA: TGTGCCAGCAGCTTAGCGGGGGCTCGGGAGCAGTACTTC; CDR3 protein: CASSLAGAREQYF
clone size: -; D gene: -; V gene: TRBV20-1; J gene: TRBJ2-3; CDR3 DNA: TGCAGTGCTAGAAGGTTTGATGGCACAGATACGCAGTATTTT; CDR3 protein: CSARRFDGTDTQYF
clone size: -; D gene: TRBD2; V gene: TRBV20-1; J gene: TRBJ2-7; CDR3 DNA: TGCAGTGCTAGAGATGGCAGCGGGGCATACGAGCAGTACTTC; CDR3 protein: CSARDGSGAYEQYF
clone size: -; D gene: -; V gene: TRBV27; J gene: TRBJ1-2; CDR3 DNA: TGTGCCAGCAGCTATCCCGAAGGTGGCTACACCTTC; CDR3 protein: CASSYPEGGYTF
clone size: -; D gene: -; V gene: TRBV20-1; J gene: TRBJ1-6; CDR3 DNA: TGCAGTGCTAGCGCAGGTGGGGAATATTCACCCCTCCACTTT; CDR3 protein: CSASAGGEYSPLHF
clone size: many; D gene: -; V gene: TRBV7-2; J gene: TRBJ2-5; CDR3 DNA: TGTGCCAGCAGCTCCGCCTTGTACCAAGAGACCCAGTACTTC; CDR3 protein: CASSSALYQETQYF
clone size: many; D gene: TRBD1; V gene: TRBV7-6; J gene: TRBJ2-2; CDR3 DNA: TGTGCCAGCAGCTTGGGACAGGGCATCACCGGGGAGCTGTTTTTT; CDR3 protein: CASSLGQGITGELFF
clone size: once; D gene: -; V gene: TRBV25-1; J gene: TRBJ1-1; CDR3 DNA: TGTGTCAGCAGTGAATTTGGAGGGAGTGGTGAAGCTTTCTTT; CDR3 protein: CVSSEFGGSGEAFF
clone size: few; D gene: -; V gene: TRBV14; J gene: TRBJ1-2; CDR3 DNA: TGTGCCAGCAGCCAAGATCTCCGACAGGCGGTCTACACCTTC; CDR3 protein: CASSQDLRQAVYTF
clone size: many; D gene: -; V gene: TRBV2; J gene: TRBJ2-7; CDR3 DNA: TGTGCCAGCAGTCTACAGGGTGATTTCGACAAGCAGTACTTC; CDR3 protein: CASSLQGDFDKQYF
clone size: -; D gene: -; V gene: TRBV6-8; J gene: TRBJ1-5; CDR3 DNA: TGTGCCAGCAGTTACTCCTCGGGGCCCCAGCATTTT; CDR3 protein: CASSYSSGPQHF
clone size: few; D gene: -; V gene: TRBV28; J gene: TRBJ2-3; CDR3 DNA: TGTGCCAGCAGTCTCGATCCCGGACTGCTAACTAGCACAGATACGCAGTATTTT; CDR3 protein: CASSLDPGLLTSTDTQYF
clone size: -; D gene: TRBD2; V gene: TRBV29-1; J gene: TRBJ2-7; CDR3 DNA: TGCAGCGTTGAAGGAGTTACTAGCGGAGATTACGAGCAGTACTTC; CDR3 protein: CSVEGVTSGDYEQYF
clone size: -; D gene: TRBD2; V gene: TRBV6-6; J gene: TRBJ2-7; CDR3 DNA: TGTGCCAGCAGTTGGTTAGCGGGGGGGGCTAACGAGCAGTACTTC; CDR3 protein: CASSWLAGGANEQYF
clone size: -; D gene: -; V gene: TRBV4-1; J gene: TRBJ2-5; CDR3 DNA: TGCGCCAGCAGCCAAGAGGGGCGATTTCAAGAGACCCAGTACTTC; CDR3 protein: CASSQEGRFQETQYF
clone size: -; D gene: -; V gene: TRBV11-3; J gene: TRBJ2-1; CDR3 DNA: TGTGCCAGCAGCCCTGCTTACAGCGAATTCTACAATGAGCAGTTCTTC; CDR3 protein: CASSPAYSEFYNEQFF
clone size: once; D gene: -; V gene: TRBV5-4; J gene: TRBJ2-7; CDR3 DNA: TGTGCCAGCACCGTCTCCGGCTCCTACGAGCAGTACTTC; CDR3 protein: CASTVSGSYEQYF
clone size: few; D gene: TRBD2; V gene: TRBV2; J gene: TRBJ2-1; CDR3 DNA: TGTGCCAGCAGTGATCCTAGCGGGGGTGTTTCTCAGTTCTTC; CDR3 protein: CASSDPSGGVSQFF
clone size: -; D gene: -; V gene: TRBV7-9; J gene: TRBJ2-1; CDR3 DNA: TGTGCCAGCAGCTCAACTACCTCCTACAATGAGCAGTTCTTC; CDR3 protein: CASSSTTSYNEQFF
clone size: many; D gene: -; V gene: TRBV4-1; J gene: TRBJ1-1; CDR3 DNA: TGTGCCAGCAGCCAAGGAATGAACACTGAAGCTTTCTTT; CDR3 protein: CASSQGMNTEAFF
clone size: many; D gene: -; V gene: TRBV7-8; J gene: TRBJ1-1; CDR3 DNA: TGTGCCAGCAGCCCAACCGTTACGACGGTCAACACTGAAGCTTTCTTT; CDR3 protein: CASSPTVTTVNTEAFF
clone size: few; D gene: TRBD2; V gene: TRBV5-4; J gene: TRBJ2-3; CDR3 DNA: TGTGCCAGCAGCTTGGGGACTAGCGGAATAAGCACAGATACGCAGTATTTT; CDR3 protein: CASSLGTSGISTDTQYF
clone size: many; D gene: -; V gene: TRBV7-2; J gene: TRBJ1-2; CDR3 DNA: TGTGCCAGCAGCTTAGTCCGGGTCCCCTTTAACTATGGCTACACCTTC; CDR3 protein: CASSLVRVPFNYGYTF
clone size: -; D gene: -; V gene: TRBV7-9; J gene: TRBJ1-1; CDR3 DNA: TGTGCCAGCAGCGCCACAGGTGGGAACACTGAAGCTTTCTTT; CDR3 protein: CASSATGGNTEAFF
clone size: few; D gene: -; V gene: TRBV4-1; J gene: TRBJ2-7; CDR3 DNA: TGCGCCAGCAGCTACTCATTCACGGGGGGCAGCTACGAGCAGTACTTC; CDR3 protein: CASSYSFTGGSYEQYF
clone size: -; D gene: TRBD2; V gene: TRBV28; J gene: TRBJ2-5; CDR3 DNA: TGTGCCAGCAGTTTAGGGACTAGCGTAATCCAAGAGACCCAGTACTTC; CDR3 protein: CASSLGTSVIQETQYF
clone size: -; D gene: TRBD2; V gene: TRBV7-8; J gene: TRBJ2-1; CDR3 DNA: TGTGCCAGCAGCTTAGGGACTAGCGGGGGGGCCCATGAGCAGTTCTTC; CDR3 protein: CASSLGTSGGAHEQFF
clone size: -; D gene: TRBD2; V gene: TRBV6-6; J gene: TRBJ2-1; CDR3 DNA: TGTGCCACCACGACCAAGCGGGGGGCATACAATGAGCAGTTCTTC; CDR3 protein: CATTTKRGAYNEQFF
clone size: -; D gene: -; V gene: TRBV18; J gene: TRBJ2-1; CDR3 DNA: TGTGCCAGCTCACCCCGGCGCGGGCAGCCGCCCTCGAGCTCCTACAATGAGCAGTTCTTC; CDR3 protein: CASSPRRGQPPSSSYNEQFF
clone size: -; D gene: TRBD2; V gene: TRBV5-6; J gene: TRBJ2-1; CDR3 DNA: TGTGCCAGCAGCTTGGCCGGTTGGGGAGCGGGGGGCTACAATGAGCAGTTCTTC; CDR3 protein: CASSLAGWGAGGYNEQFF
clone size: many; D gene: TRBD1; V gene: TRBV7-9; J gene: TRBJ2-6; CDR3 DNA: TGTGCCAGCAGCTTCACAGGGGGTTCTCCGTCTGGGGCCAACGTCCTGACTTTC; CDR3 protein: CASSFTGGSPSGANVLTF
clone size: many; D gene: -; V gene: TRBV7-6; J gene: TRBJ2-2; CDR3 DNA: TGTGCCAGCCGGGACGGGCAGACCACGAACACCGGGGAGCTGTTTTTT; CDR3 protein: CASRDGQTTNTGELFF
clone size: -; D gene: TRBD2; V gene: TRBV27; J gene: TRBJ2-3; CDR3 DNA: TGTGCCAGCAGTATCGTAGCGGGGTCCACAGATACGCAGTATTTT; CDR3 protein: CASSIVAGSTDTQYF
clone size: -; D gene: TRBD2; V gene: TRBV7-2; J gene: TRBJ2-3; CDR3 DNA: TGTGCCAGCAGCGCCCGGACTAGCGGGGGTTGGCCGTATACGCAGTATTTT; CDR3 protein: CASSARTSGGWPYTQYF
clone size: -; D gene: -; V gene: TRBV2; J gene: TRBJ1-5; CDR3 DNA: TGTGCCAGCAGTGTTATCTCGGGGATAGTAGAAAAGGATCAGCCCCAGCATTTT; CDR3 protein: CASSVISGIVEKDQPQHF
clone size: few; D gene: TRBD2; V gene: TRBV4-2; J gene: TRBJ2-1; CDR3 DNA: TGTGCCAGCAGCCAATCCGGGGGGGAGGTACATGAGCAGTTCTTC; CDR3 protein: CASSQSGGEVHEQFF
clone size: few; D gene: TRBD1; V gene: TRBV24-1; J gene: TRBJ2-5; CDR3 DNA: TGTGCCACCAGTGATTCGAGGGGACAGGTGGTCGAGACCCAGTACTTC; CDR3 protein: CATSDSRGQVVETQYF
clone size: -; D gene: -; V gene: TRBV2; J gene: TRBJ1-1; CDR3 DNA: TGTGCCAGCAAAGGCGGCCCGAGGGTCCATGAAGCTTTCTTT; CDR3 protein: CASKGGPRVHEAFF
clone size: -; D gene: -; V gene: TRBV19; J gene: TRBJ1-5; CDR3 DNA: TGTGCCAGTAGTATAATGGGAGGTTGGAATCAGCCCCAGCATTTT; CDR3 protein: CASSIMGGWNQPQHF
clone size: many; D gene: -; V gene: TRBV28; J gene: TRBJ2-3; CDR3 DNA: TGTGCCAGCAGTTTATCAACAGGGGATACGCAGTATTTT; CDR3 protein: CASSLSTGDTQYF
clone size: many; D gene: -; V gene: TRBV7-9; J gene: TRBJ1-2; CDR3 DNA: TGTGCCAGGGGGGAGCCGGATGGCTACACCTTC; CDR3 protein: CARGEPDGYTF
clone size: few; D gene: TRBD1; V gene: TRBV12-3/TRBV12-4; J gene: TRBJ1-2; CDR3 DNA: TGTGCCAGCAGTTTATTAGGAGGGGGCGGTGGCTACACCTTC; CDR3 protein: CASSLLGGGGGYTF
clone size: -; D gene: -; V gene: TRBV7-9; J gene: TRBJ2-1; CDR3 DNA: TGTGCCAGCAGCTCTGACGCTTACAATGAGCAGTTCTTC; CDR3 protein: CASSSDAYNEQFF
clone size: many; D gene: -; V gene: TRBV12-3/TRBV12-4; J gene: TRBJ2-5; CDR3 DNA: TGTGCCAGCAGTTTAAGCCCCCTGGGGGACCAGACCCAGTACTTC; CDR3 protein: CASSLSPLGDQTQYF
clone size: many; D gene: -; V gene: TRBV7-2; J gene: TRBJ2-2; CDR3 DNA: TGTGCCAGCAGCTTCCCCCGGGCAGGGGAGGAGCTGTTTTTT; CDR3 protein: CASSFPRAGEELFF
clone size: few; D gene: TRBD1; V gene: TRBV11-2; J gene: TRBJ1-1; CDR3 DNA: TGTGCCAGCAGCTCCGGGACAGGTGGAGGCGGAGCTTTCTTT; CDR3 protein: CASSSGTGGGGAFF
clone size: -; D gene: -; V gene: TRBV7-2; J gene: TRBJ2-1; CDR3 DNA: TGTGCCCTCGAGAGCTTCAATGAGCAGTTCTTC; CDR3 protein: CALESFNEQFF
clone size: many; D gene: -; V gene: TRBV6-5; J gene: TRBJ2-1; CDR3 DNA: TGTGCCAGCAGTTACTCTCTAGAAGCACGCAATGAGCAGTTCTTC; CDR3 protein: CASSYSLEARNEQFF
clone size: -; D gene: -; V gene: TRBV4-1; J gene: TRBJ2-7; CDR3 DNA: TGCGCCAGCAGCCAAGAGGGGGCAGGGGTTTACGAGCAGTACTTC; CDR3 protein: CASSQEGAGVYEQYF
clone size: few; D gene: -; V gene: TRBV29-1; J gene: TRBJ2-1; CDR3 DNA: TGCAGCGTTGAAGAGCAAAACGGGGTGGGCAATGAGCAGTTCTTC; CDR3 protein: CSVEEQNGVGNEQFF
clone size: many; D gene: TRBD1; V gene: TRBV7-8; J gene: TRBJ2-1; CDR3 DNA: TGTGCCAGCAGCTTAGACAGGGGAGATTCCAATGAGCAGTTCTTC; CDR3 protein: CASSLDRGDSNEQFF
clone size: few; D gene: -; V gene: TRBV27; J gene: TRBJ2-3; CDR3 DNA: TGTGCCAGCAGTTACTACCTCAGGGGGGGAACAGATACGCAGTATTTT; CDR3 protein: CASSYYLRGGTDTQYF
clone size: once; D gene: -; V gene: TRBV30; J gene: TRBJ2-4; CDR3 DNA: TGTGCCTGGAGTGTAGGGCTAGCGCGCAACCTTAAAAACATTCAGTACTTC; CDR3 protein: CAWSVGLARNLKNIQYF
clone size: -; D gene: TRBD2; V gene: TRBV7-6; J gene: TRBJ2-3; CDR3 DNA: TGTGCCAGCAGCCCCTCAGCGGGGTACACAGATACGCAGTATTTT; CDR3 protein: CASSPSAGYTDTQYF
clone size: many; D gene: -; V gene: TRBV12-3/TRBV12-4; J gene: TRBJ1-5; CDR3 DNA: TGTGCCAGCAGCTCTTCGTCGCCAGCGTACAATCAGCCCCAGCATTTT; CDR3 protein: CASSSSSPAYNQPQHF
clone size: -; D gene: TRBD1; V gene: TRBV18; J gene: TRBJ2-7; CDR3 DNA: TGTGCCAGCTCACCACCGACAGGGCCCTACGAGCAGTACTTC; CDR3 protein: CASSPPTGPYEQYF